The source of this TCR beta chain is a study of beta chain features in type 1 diabetes. Turning to the study itself: Examination of sorted cells across all samples involved around 110 million cells.

This clone has only a few counts. What it recognizes is unknown. In germline, CDR1 is SGHTA, CDR2 FQGNSA. The CDR3 covers 14 residues. Trimming stripped 0 bases from V and 1 base from J, with 6 bases between. Study results and limitations: Junctions at VDJ sites from type 1 diabetes patients had fewer insertions and more deletions. The similarity of naive, central memory and Treg TCRB repertoires appeared greater among patients than among healthy donors. Type 1 diabetes patients had TCRB CDR3s that were shorter (moderately but significantly so) in all four CD4+ subsets.

Sequenced material consisted of expressed TCRB transcripts (all of the isolated RNA was reverse transcribed). Clones were read by immunoSEQ multiplex PCR, and TCRdb kept only the in-frame ones, dropping some. Among some 220,000 clones, 9.5% to 13% were seen once, and the ten largest hold over 1%. V is TRBV7-2 and J is TRBJ1-1, with D uncertain. Sequenced sample: central memory CD4+ T cells from blood. The source of this sequence is a man between 18 and 29 years old in good health. Here the CDR3 reads CASSLASRNTEAFF. The CDR3, as DNA: TGTGCCAGCAGCTTAGCTTCTAGGAACACTGAAGCTTTCTTT.